The clone carrying this T cell receptor beta chain was detected once. The antigen is unknown. From germline, CDR1 is SQVTM and CDR2 ANQGSEA. The CDR3 spans 12 residues. V lost 7 bases and J lost 5, with 14 bases in between. Tumor samples were obtained before definitive surgery or chemotherapy. Repertoires were generated with immunoSEQ multiplex PCR, while TCRdb's copy carries only in-frame clones and drops some. In the table there are 12,000 or so clones, over 75% of which are singletons. The source of the sample is a study of high-grade serous ovarian cancer treatment subgroups. Study-wide context: Samples averaged roughly 15,000 reads and some 7,500 unique TCR beta rearrangements.

Notes on the study in general: TCR clonal relatedness correlated positively with neoantigen level. Repertoire similarity ranged roughly 0.095 to 0.79 between tumors of one patient. CDR1 and CDR2 were left unanalyzed; analyses focused on CDR3.

The TCR was taken from a human donor with high-grade serous ovarian cancer. Sequenced: tumor tissue. J is TRBJ2-5 and V is TRBV29-1; the D gene could be TRBD1 or TRBD2 (6 bases each). CDR3 bases: TGCAGCGCTAAACAGGGACTGGAGACCCAGTACTTC. Amino acids: CSAKQGLETQYF.